This T cell receptor beta chain was captured by sequencing in a study of OX40 agonist ivuxolimab in advanced cancers. TCRdb keeps only in-frame clones here, not all; method: immunoSEQ multiplex PCR. The sample has tens of thousands of clones; roughly 90% are singletons. The CDR3 totals 17 residues. Germline CDR1 and CDR2: PRHDT and FYEKMQ (reference sequence). Unmatched junction bases numbered 15, after V lost 3 bases and J lost 8 bases. Sequencing used CD4+ or CD8+ T cells sorted from blood, obtained in a trial of the OX40 agonist ivuxolimab. This sequence originates from an adult with an advanced solid tumor such as melanoma, head and neck, liver or kidney cancer. The rearrangement uses TRBV13 and TRBJ2-3, with 9 bases that match TRBD2. In DNA form, the CDR3 reads TGTGCCAGCAGCTTGCCGGGTCTAGCGGGGAGGGAAGGTACGCAGTATTTT. Amino acid sequence: CASSLPGLAGREGTQYF.